The next 22 T cell receptor beta chains were all read from a single sample in a study of T cell responses to AZD1222 COVID-19 vaccine. Some clones are missing from TCRdb's copy, which holds only in-frame ones; the method was immunoSEQ multiplex PCR. The repertoire includes roughly 180,000 clones, 92% of them detected once, and approximately 1.2% sits in the top ten. The material sequenced was peripheral blood, taken 28 days after the second AZD1222 dose. The receptors derive from an adult who received the AZD1222 COVID-19 vaccine.

The rearrangement joins TRBV19 to TRBJ1-6, with D tentatively TRBD1 (5 bases). The CDR3 contains 15 residues. The V and J ends lost 1 base and 9 bases respectively, with 13 bases between them. Germline CDR1 reads LNHDA; CDR2 reads SQIVND (reference sequence). CDR3 sequence (DNA): TGTGCCAGTAGTATAGTGGGGGACTGGCCTTCACCCCTCCACTTT. This sequence encodes CASSIVGDWPSPLHF.

The V call is TRBV2, the J call TRBJ2-4, with TRBD2 matching 10 bases. Germline lookup yields CDR1 SNHLY and CDR2 FYNNEI. The CDR3 covers 16 residues. Trimming took 5 bases from V and 0 from J; bases not matched to a gene: 4. CDR3 DNA: TGTGCCAGCAGTCCCTCTAGCGGGGGAGCCAAAAACATTCAGTACTTC. Its translation: CASSPSSGGAKNIQYF.

This sequence joins TRBV5-1 and TRBJ1-1, with TRBD1 matching 9 bases. This CDR3 spans 16 amino acids. Germline-derived CDR1 and CDR2 are SGHRS and YFSETQ. V lost 4 bases to trimming and J lost 1 base; unmatched junction nucleotides: 8. In nucleotides, the CDR3 is TGCGCCAGCAGCCCCGGGACAGGGCGGGCGAACACTGAAGCTTTCTTT. Its translation is CASSPGTGRANTEAFF.

This chain connects TRBV10-2 to TRBJ1-2, with D hard to call. Per germline, CDR1 WSHSY and CDR2 SAAADI. V was shortened by 11 bases and J by 3 bases, with 10 bases between the two germline ends. The CDR3 is 11 residues long. In nucleotides, the CDR3 is TGCGCCGCGAGGCGGGACTATGGCTACACCTTC. Translated, it gives CAARRDYGYTF.

This clone appeared once. The rearrangement uses TRBV6-5 and TRBJ1-2, with D possibly being TRBD1 (5 bases). Trimming took 7 bases from V and 5 from J, leaving 11 bases between them. Germline V CDR1 and CDR2: MNHEY, SVGAGI. The CDR3 has 12 amino acids. CDR3 loop: CASNRGGYGYTF. For the CDR3, the DNA is TGTGCCAGCAATAGGGGAGGGTATGGCTACACCTTC.

The count of this clone is one. V gene TRBV5-1 combines with J gene TRBJ2-3; D is possibly TRBD2 (6 bases). The length of the CDR3 is 14 residues. V was cut by 1 base and J by 2 bases, with 8 bases left in between. The germline V gene has CDR1 SGHRS and CDR2 YFSETQ. The CDR3 DNA reads TGCGCCAGCAGCTTGACTAGCTACACAGATACGCAGTATTTT. This translates into CASSLTSYTDTQYF. The full variable domain, in which reference TRBV5-1 and TRBJ2-3 provide the parts outside the CDR3, is KAGVTQTPRYLIKTRGQQVTLSCSPISGHRSVSWYQQTPGQGLQFLFEYFSETQRNKGNFPGRFSGRQFSNSRSEMNVSTLELGDSALYLCASSLTSYTDTQYFGPGTRLTVL.

The rearrangement uses TRBV11-2 and TRBJ2-7; possibly TRBD2 for D (6 bases). V gave up 4 bases and J gave up 3 bases, with 19 bases separating them. Per germline, CDR1 SGHAT and CDR2 FQNNGV. This CDR3 contains 16 residues. The CDR3 sequence: CASSSPERAGYYEQYF. The CDR3, as DNA: TGTGCCAGCAGCTCCCCAGAACGGGCGGGGTACTACGAGCAGTACTTC.

This clone has a single count. This chain connects TRBV30 to TRBJ2-2; the D gene is possibly TRBD1 (5 bases). Trimming cost V 3 bases and J 6 bases, with 11 bases left between them. This CDR3 region has 13 residues. Germline V gene data show CDR1 as GTSNPN and CDR2 as SVGIG (reference sequence). CDR3 amino acids: CAWSLGEPGELFF. The CDR3 DNA follows: TGTGCCTGGAGCTTAGGGGAACCCGGGGAGCTGTTTTTT. Together with reference TRBV30 and TRBJ2-2, the CDR3 gives the full variable domain: SQTIHQWPATLVQPVGSPLSLECTVEGTSNPNLYWYRQAAGRGLQLLFYSVGIGQISSEVPQNLSASRPQDRQFILSSKKLLLSDSGFYLCAWSLGEPGELFFGEGSRLTVL.

This chain connects TRBV7-2 to TRBJ1-1; TRBD1 aligns across 7 bases. The CDR3 spans 16 residues. The V segment lost 5 bases and the J segment 0 bases; nucleotides outside the gene matches: 9. Germline CDR1 SGHTA, CDR2 FQGNSA. CDR3 loop: CASSPITGEMNTEAFF. The CDR3 nucleotides read TGTGCCAGCAGCCCCATCACAGGGGAAATGAACACTGAAGCTTTCTTT.

DNA of the CDR3: TGTGCCAGCAGTGAAATCGGCAGAATCTATGGCTACACCTTC. Protein: CASSEIGRIYGYTF. V gene TRBV6-1 combines with J gene TRBJ1-2; no reliable D call. CDR3 length: 14 amino acids. Germline V lookup: CDR1 MNHNS, CDR2 SASEGT. The ends were cut back, 2 bases at V and 4 bases at J, with 11 bases in the middle.

This clone has more than one count but fewer than ten. This rearrangement joins TRBV2 to TRBJ1-5, with TRBD1 matching over 9 bases. The CDR3 extends over 14 amino acids. Germline lookup yields CDR1 SNHLY and CDR2 FYNNEI. Trimming cost V 5 bases and J 7 bases; bases outside gene matches: 6. The CDR3, as DNA: TGTGCCAGCAGTTACAGGGGGCAGGAACAGCCCCAGCATTTT. Amino acids: CASSYRGQEQPQHF.

Note on this clone: Other DNA sequences from this sample encode an identical CDR3 as well. The genes are TRBV7-2 and TRBJ2-1; no clear D. From germline, CDR1 is SGHTA and CDR2 FQGNSA. This CDR3 comprises 15 residues. V shed 0 bases and J shed 0 bases, with 6 bases lying between them. This chain's CDR3 is CASSLAGSSYNEQFF. The CDR3 DNA reads as TGTGCCAGCAGCTTAGCGGGCAGCTCCTACAATGAGCAGTTCTTC. The variable domain in full, with the rest retrieved from reference TRBV7-2 and TRBJ2-1, is GAGVSQSPSNKVTEKGKDVELRCDPISGHTALYWYRQSLGQGLEFLIYFQGNSAPDKSGLPSDRFSAERTGGSVSTLTIQRTQQEDSAVYLCASSLAGSSYNEQFFGPGTRLTVL.

The chain is built from TRBV2 and TRBJ1-2; 10 nucleotides agree with TRBD1. The V and J ends lost 6 bases and 5 bases, in that order; junction bases with no gene match: 6. From germline, CDR1 is SNHLY and CDR2 FYNNEI. The CDR3 is 14 residues long. The CDR3 reads CASSQTGQGYGYTF. The CDR3 DNA follows: TGTGCCAGCAGCCAAACGGGACAGGGGTATGGCTACACCTTC. Full variable domain (outside the CDR3, taken from reference TRBV2 and TRBJ1-2): EPEVTQTPSHQVTQMGQEVILRCVPISNHLYFYWYRQILGQKVEFLVSFYNNEISEKSEIFDDQFSVERPDGSNFTLKIRSTKLEDSAMYFCASSQTGQGYGYTFGSGTRLTVV.

CDR3 loop: CASSIRPGSNQPQHF. CDR3 nucleotides: TGTGCCAGCAGCATAAGACCGGGAAGCAATCAGCCCCAGCATTTT. This chain uses TRBV28 with TRBJ1-5; D is unresolved. The CDR3 is 15 residues long. The germline CDR1 and CDR2 sequences are MDHEN and SYDVKM. V lost 6 bases to trimming and J lost 1 base, with 13 bases between them.

The genes are TRBV27 and TRBJ2-1, with 8 nucleotides matching TRBD2. The germline CDR1 and CDR2 sequences are MNHEY and SMNVEV (reference sequence). V lost 5 bases to trimming and J lost 4 bases; unmatched junction nucleotides: 7. The CDR3 spans 15 residues. In nucleotides, the CDR3 is TGTGCCAGCAGTCTATTGGCTAGCGGGTACAATGAGCAGTTCTTC. Its translation: CASSLLASGYNEQFF.

V is TRBV4-1 and J is TRBJ1-1; possibly TRBD1 for D (6 bases). From germline, CDR1 is MGHRA and CDR2 YSYEKL. The CDR3 runs 14 residues. Trimming left V 4 bases short and J 5 bases short, with 14 bases between. The CDR3 here is CASSPTGSGTEAFF. The CDR3 nucleotides read TGCGCCAGCAGCCCTACAGGGTCGGGAACTGAAGCTTTCTTT.

The chain has TRBV11-2 and TRBJ1-1; D gene unclear. V lost 1 base, J lost 0 bases, and 21 bases lay in between. Looked up from germline, CDR1 is SGHAT and CDR2 is FQNNGV. The CDR3 loop spans 19 amino acids. CDR3 amino acids: CASSLGPPAPERLNTEAFF. CDR3 bases: TGTGCCAGCAGCTTAGGGCCCCCGGCCCCGGAGCGTTTGAACACTGAAGCTTTCTTT. The variable domain in full, with the rest retrieved from reference TRBV11-2 and TRBJ1-1, is EAGVAQSPRYKIIEKRQSVAFWCNPISGHATLYWYQQILGQGPKLLIQFQNNGVVDDSQLPKDRFSAERLKGVDSTLKIQPAKLEDSAVYLCASSLGPPAPERLNTEAFFGQGTRLTVV.

The chain employs TRBV7-2 and TRBJ2-3, with D possibly matching TRBD2 (5 bases). Trimming took off 1 base at V and 2 bases at J, with 13 bases between the two ends. The germline CDR1 and CDR2 sequences are SGHTA and FQGNSA. The CDR3 runs to 16 residues. CDR3 loop: CASSLGVVGDTDTQYF. The CDR3 nucleotides are TGTGCCAGCAGCTTAGGTGTCGTGGGAGACACAGATACGCAGTATTTT. The variable domain in full, completed from reference TRBV7-2 and TRBJ2-3, reads GAGVSQSPSNKVTEKGKDVELRCDPISGHTALYWYRQSLGQGLEFLIYFQGNSAPDKSGLPSDRFSAERTGGSVSTLTIQRTQQEDSAVYLCASSLGVVGDTDTQYFGPGTRLTVL.

The rearrangement links TRBV5-6 to TRBJ1-4; 9 bases agree with TRBD1. The CDR3 extends over 17 amino acids. Unmatched junction bases numbered 8, after V lost 0 bases and J lost 5 bases. Germline V lookup: CDR1 SGHDT, CDR2 YYEEEE. The CDR3: CASSLVIPGQGNEKLFF. CDR3 bases: TGTGCCAGCAGCTTGGTTATACCGGGACAGGGAAATGAAAAACTGTTTTTT.

The table lists this clone with a count of one. The junction differs from germline at one of its ends, possibly a read error. The rearrangement joins TRBV19 to TRBJ1-4; D perhaps matches TRBD1 (5 bases). The CDR3 has 12 amino acids. The V gene's germline CDR1 is LNHDA and CDR2 SQIVND (reference sequence). The CDR3 nucleotides are TGTGCCAGTAGTATATCCACAGGCTACCAGAACTTT. Protein product: CASSISTGYQNF.

The chain links TRBV6-5 to TRBJ2-3; D not resolved. The germline V gene has CDR1 MNHEY and CDR2 SVGAGI. Trimming removed 6 bases from V and 4 bases from J, with 11 bases in between. The CDR3 has 13 residues. CDR3 protein: CASRTPGSDTQYF. The CDR3, as DNA: TGTGCCAGCAGGACCCCGGGCTCAGATACGCAGTATTTT.

The chain recombines TRBV19 with TRBJ2-6; TRBD1 might be the D (5 bases). This CDR3 has 16 amino acids. Germline values: CDR1 LNHDA, CDR2 SQIVND (reference sequence). V lost 6 bases and J 1 base, leaving 13 bases between the germline ends. CDR3: CASRQDPGSGANVLTF. CDR3 DNA: TGTGCCAGTAGACAGGACCCAGGTTCTGGGGCCAACGTCCTGACTTTC.